These T cell receptor beta chains were read from a single sample in a study of T cells after yellow fever vaccination. TCRdb ran MiXCR on the 5' RACE reads and lists one entry per CDR3 protein. The repertoire holds under 250,000 distinct CDR3 sequences, with roughly 3% as singletons. The sequenced sample was CD4+ T cells sorted from PBMCs, obtained 10 days after the yellow fever booster vaccination. Receptors were obtained from a man between 18 and 29 years old who received the YFV17D yellow fever vaccine. CDR3s include the opening cysteine and the closing phenylalanine or tryptophan. D genes are given only for firm matches. The listing skips clone size in some rows; elsewhere it reads once, few, many or a size class.

v_gene: TRBV5-4; d_gene: .; abundance: many; j_gene: TRBJ2-1; CDR3aa: CASSLARSHEQFF; CDR3nt: TGTGCCAGCAGCTTGGCTAGGTCGCATGAGCAGTTCTTC
v_gene: TRBV5-1; d_gene: .; abundance: .; j_gene: TRBJ1-4; CDR3aa: CASSRGTATNEKLFF; CDR3nt: TGCGCCAGCAGTCGGGGAACAGCAACTAATGAAAAACTGTTTTTT
v_gene: TRBV7-9; d_gene: TRBD1; abundance: many; j_gene: TRBJ1-2; CDR3aa: CASSTVPGQGSYGYTF; CDR3nt: TGTGCCAGCAGCACAGTCCCGGGACAGGGATCCTATGGCTACACCTTC
v_gene: TRBV20-1; d_gene: .; abundance: many; j_gene: TRBJ2-7; CDR3aa: CSASPGLFDSYEQYF; CDR3nt: TGCAGTGCTAGCCCGGGACTTTTCGACTCCTACGAGCAGTACTTC
v_gene: TRBV5-8; d_gene: .; abundance: .; j_gene: TRBJ1-4; CDR3aa: CASSFRAPINEKLFF; CDR3nt: TGTGCCAGCAGCTTCAGGGCCCCGATTAATGAAAAACTGTTTTTT
v_gene: TRBV12-3/TRBV12-4; d_gene: TRBD1; abundance: few; j_gene: TRBJ2-4; CDR3aa: CASRAPGTALNIQYF; CDR3nt: TGTGCCAGCAGAGCCCCCGGGACAGCACTAAACATTCAGTACTTC
v_gene: TRBV6-2/TRBV6-3; d_gene: TRBD1; abundance: many; j_gene: TRBJ1-5; CDR3aa: CASSSTGEVQPQHF; CDR3nt: TGTGCCAGCAGTTCGACAGGGGAAGTTCAGCCCCAGCATTTT
v_gene: TRBV9; d_gene: .; abundance: few; j_gene: TRBJ2-1; CDR3aa: CASTQGGWGEQFF; CDR3nt: TGTGCCAGCACGCAGGGCGGTTGGGGTGAGCAGTTCTTC
v_gene: TRBV29-1; d_gene: TRBD2; abundance: few; j_gene: TRBJ2-5; CDR3aa: CSVDLGGAGETQYF; CDR3nt: TGCAGCGTTGACCTCGGGGGGGCCGGAGAGACCCAGTACTTC
v_gene: TRBV5-1; d_gene: TRBD1; abundance: many; j_gene: TRBJ2-7; CDR3aa: CASSLVPGGYEQYF; CDR3nt: TGCGCCAGCAGCTTGGTACCAGGGGGATACGAGCAGTACTTC
v_gene: TRBV7-9; d_gene: TRBD1; abundance: many; j_gene: TRBJ1-1; CDR3aa: CASSHDRVTEAFF; CDR3nt: TGTGCCAGCAGTCATGACAGGGTAACTGAAGCTTTCTTT
v_gene: TRBV7-2; d_gene: .; abundance: many; j_gene: TRBJ2-3; CDR3aa: CASSLVGLQLPDTQYF; CDR3nt: TGTGCCAGCAGCTTAGTTGGACTGCAACTACCAGATACGCAGTATTTT
v_gene: TRBV18; d_gene: .; abundance: few; j_gene: TRBJ1-5; CDR3aa: CASSPNSPDSNQPQHF; CDR3nt: TGTGCCAGCTCACCCAACTCTCCTGATAGCAATCAGCCCCAGCATTTT
v_gene: TRBV7-9; d_gene: .; abundance: few; j_gene: TRBJ1-6; CDR3aa: CASSLQDTNYSPLHF; CDR3nt: TGTGCCAGCAGCTTACAGGACACCAATTATTCACCCCTCCACTTT
v_gene: TRBV15; d_gene: .; abundance: few; j_gene: TRBJ1-6; CDR3aa: CATSRDPGGSSYNSPLHF; CDR3nt: TGTGCCACCAGCAGAGATCCTGGCGGAAGCTCCTATAATTCACCCCTCCACTTT
v_gene: TRBV3-1; d_gene: .; abundance: .; j_gene: TRBJ2-7; CDR3aa: CASSQTGGVYEQYF; CDR3nt: TGTGCCAGCAGCCAGACCGGGGGTGTCTACGAGCAGTACTTC
v_gene: TRBV4-1; d_gene: .; abundance: many; j_gene: TRBJ1-1; CDR3aa: CASSQDRPANTEAFF; CDR3nt: TGCGCCAGCAGCCAAGATCGACCAGCGAACACTGAAGCTTTCTTT
v_gene: TRBV6-5; d_gene: .; abundance: many; j_gene: TRBJ2-1; CDR3aa: CASSYSTGTVWDF; CDR3nt: TGTGCCAGCAGTTACTCGACGGGGACGGTCTGGGACTTC
v_gene: TRBV5-1; d_gene: .; abundance: .; j_gene: TRBJ1-6; CDR3aa: CASSETDNSPLHF; CDR3nt: TGCGCCAGCAGCGAGACAGACAATTCACCCCTCCACTTT
v_gene: TRBV5-5; d_gene: TRBD2; abundance: many; j_gene: TRBJ2-2; CDR3aa: CASSFRGDHTGELFF; CDR3nt: TGTGCCAGCAGCTTCCGGGGGGATCACACCGGGGAGCTGTTTTTT
v_gene: TRBV20-1; d_gene: TRBD2; abundance: .; j_gene: TRBJ2-5; CDR3aa: CSTSPTTSGGETQYF; CDR3nt: TGCAGTACTTCTCCCACTACTAGCGGGGGAGAGACCCAGTACTTC
v_gene: TRBV19; d_gene: TRBD2; abundance: many; j_gene: TRBJ2-7; CDR3aa: CASSTRGGEQYF; CDR3nt: TGTGCCAGTAGCACCCGGGGGGGCGAGCAGTACTTC
v_gene: TRBV11-2; d_gene: .; abundance: .; j_gene: TRBJ2-5; CDR3aa: CASSSGRTQYF; CDR3nt: TGTGCCAGCAGCTCTGGGCGGACCCAGTACTTC
v_gene: TRBV5-1; d_gene: TRBD1; abundance: many; j_gene: TRBJ1-2; CDR3aa: CASSGQTGGEGYTF; CDR3nt: TGCGCCAGCAGCGGCCAGACAGGGGGAGAGGGCTACACCTTC
v_gene: TRBV12-3/TRBV12-4; d_gene: .; abundance: many; j_gene: TRBJ1-2; CDR3aa: CASSLEGRGSGYTF; CDR3nt: TGTGCCAGCAGTTTGGAGGGTAGGGGTAGCGGCTACACCTTC
v_gene: TRBV6-1; d_gene: .; abundance: .; j_gene: TRBJ2-5; CDR3aa: CASSEVPRETQYF; CDR3nt: TGTGCCAGCAGTGAGGTCCCACGAGAGACCCAGTACTTC
v_gene: TRBV7-3; d_gene: TRBD1; abundance: many; j_gene: TRBJ1-2; CDR3aa: CASSWGQAYGYTF; CDR3nt: TGTGCCAGCAGCTGGGGACAGGCCTATGGCTACACCTTC
v_gene: TRBV5-4; d_gene: .; abundance: many; j_gene: TRBJ1-1; CDR3aa: CASSLLLVNTEAFF; CDR3nt: TGTGCCAGCAGCTTGCTCCTGGTGAACACTGAAGCTTTCTTT
v_gene: TRBV7-2; d_gene: TRBD2; abundance: few; j_gene: TRBJ2-1; CDR3aa: CASSRGLVGNEQFF; CDR3nt: TGTGCCAGCAGCCGGGGACTAGTGGGCAATGAGCAGTTCTTC
v_gene: TRBV7-2; d_gene: .; abundance: .; j_gene: TRBJ1-5; CDR3aa: CASSLVSGDHSNQPQHF; CDR3nt: TGTGCCAGCAGCTTAGTATCAGGGGATCATAGCAATCAGCCCCAGCATTTT
v_gene: TRBV7-2; d_gene: .; abundance: few; j_gene: TRBJ2-3; CDR3aa: CASSSDGYSTDTQYF; CDR3nt: TGTGCCAGCAGCTCCGATGGCTATAGCACAGATACGCAGTATTTT
v_gene: TRBV7-6; d_gene: TRBD1; abundance: many; j_gene: TRBJ1-2; CDR3aa: CASSLVRGHGYTF; CDR3nt: TGTGCCAGCAGCTTAGTCAGGGGGCATGGCTACACCTTC
v_gene: TRBV5-1; d_gene: TRBD2; abundance: many; j_gene: TRBJ2-2; CDR3aa: CASNVGGTGTGELFF; CDR3nt: TGCGCCAGCAACGTCGGGGGGACTGGCACCGGGGAGCTGTTTTTT
v_gene: TRBV3-1; d_gene: .; abundance: many; j_gene: TRBJ1-2; CDR3aa: CASSQGRGIGYGYGYTF; CDR3nt: TGTGCCAGCAGCCAAGGAAGGGGAATCGGCTACGGCTATGGCTACACCTTC
v_gene: TRBV20-1; d_gene: .; abundance: .; j_gene: TRBJ1-2; CDR3aa: CSARIELYGYTF; CDR3nt: TGCAGTGCTAGAATTGAGCTCTATGGCTACACCTTC
v_gene: TRBV20-1; d_gene: .; abundance: many; j_gene: TRBJ2-3; CDR3aa: CSARLLADTQYF; CDR3nt: TGCAGTGCTAGACTACTAGCAGATACGCAGTATTTT
v_gene: TRBV19; d_gene: .; abundance: .; j_gene: TRBJ1-2; CDR3aa: CASSLQYRRDGYTF; CDR3nt: TGTGCCAGTAGTCTGCAGTACAGGAGAGATGGCTACACCTTC
v_gene: TRBV11-2; d_gene: .; abundance: .; j_gene: TRBJ2-5; CDR3aa: CASSLGGGPSRTQYF; CDR3nt: TGTGCCAGCAGCTTAGGGGGGGGCCCCAGCAGGACCCAGTACTTC
v_gene: TRBV12-3/TRBV12-4; d_gene: .; abundance: .; j_gene: TRBJ1-6; CDR3aa: CASRRQDLYNSPLHF; CDR3nt: TGTGCCAGCCGTAGACAGGACCTCTATAATTCACCCCTCCACTTT
v_gene: TRBV6-2/TRBV6-3; d_gene: .; abundance: many; j_gene: TRBJ1-5; CDR3aa: CASSGQKITVSSNQPQHF; CDR3nt: TGTGCCAGCTCCGGACAGAAAATAACCGTTTCTAGCAATCAGCCCCAGCATTTT
v_gene: TRBV7-2; d_gene: .; abundance: many; j_gene: TRBJ2-3; CDR3aa: CASTYWGSLGTDTQYF; CDR3nt: TGTGCCAGCACCTACTGGGGTAGCCTAGGCACAGATACGCAGTATTTT
v_gene: TRBV18; d_gene: TRBD1; abundance: many; j_gene: TRBJ2-5; CDR3aa: CASSPGQAEETQYF; CDR3nt: TGTGCCAGCTCTCCGGGACAGGCCGAAGAGACCCAGTACTTC
v_gene: TRBV2; d_gene: .; abundance: .; j_gene: TRBJ1-6; CDR3aa: CASSEVNQGNSPLHF; CDR3nt: TGTGCCAGCAGTGAAGTGAATCAGGGGAATTCACCCCTCCACTTT
v_gene: TRBV5-1; d_gene: .; abundance: many; j_gene: TRBJ2-3; CDR3aa: CASSSGKGTDTQYF; CDR3nt: TGCGCCAGCAGCTCCGGCAAGGGCACAGATACGCAGTATTTT
v_gene: TRBV7-9; d_gene: .; abundance: many; j_gene: TRBJ1-1; CDR3aa: CASSLRGNTEAFF; CDR3nt: TGTGCCAGCAGCTTACGGGGGAACACTGAAGCTTTCTTT
v_gene: TRBV5-1; d_gene: .; abundance: few; j_gene: TRBJ1-1; CDR3aa: CASRGDNTEAFF; CDR3nt: TGCGCCAGCCGGGGAGATAACACTGAAGCTTTCTTT